Described below is a single TCR beta chain sequence and its context. Its antigen is not identified. This entry is derived from a study of CD8 T cells in Susac syndrome. Overall study results and limits: The study conceded that relatively few individuals underwent its TCR sequencing and HLA analysis.

After extraction with the RNeasy kit, roughly 0.45 to 1 ug of the RNA was reverse transcribed using random hexamers. Each CDR3 protein gets one entry after TCRdb re-called the immunoSEQ multiplex PCR reads with MiXCR. This sample carries around 230,000 distinct CDR3 sequences, approximately 95% of them seen once, and the ten largest clones take 0.085% to 0.1%. The J segment lost 2 bases and the V segment lost 6 bases, leaving 10 bases of the junction unmatched. Germline CDR1 DFQATT, CDR2 SNEGSKA (reference sequence). CDR3 length equals 14 residues. CD8+ and CD4+ T cells from blood underwent TCR beta sequencing, which was carried out in a high-throughput format. Included as multiple sclerosis controls were treatment-naive patients who had stable or active relapsing-remitting disease. FACS enriched CD8+ TEMRA cells, while bulk CD8+ and CD4+ were negatively isolated.

This sequence was found in a human donor with multiple sclerosis. Sequences were obtained from CD4+ T cells from PBMCs. The chain couples TRBV20-1 to TRBJ2-7; 7 bases fit TRBD1. Here the CDR3 DNA reads TGCAGTGCAACTTCTAGGACAGGCACCTACGAGCAGTACTTC. It encodes CSATSRTGTYEQYF.